These 15 T cell receptor beta chains share one sample of origin, sequenced in a study of CD8 T cells in ankylosing spondylitis. The study's findings and limits: A TCR beta motif made of 7 to 9 highly homologous variants seemed typical of ankylosing spondylitis blood.

The antigens these receptors bind are not known. TCRdb re-called the 5' RACE reads with MiXCR, one entry per CDR3 protein. Of fewer than 550,000 distinct CDR3 sequences listed, roughly 5.2% are singletons. Sequencing was done on a sample of blood, either unsorted or a sorted T cell fraction (not recorded which). The receptors stem from a male donor with ankylosing spondylitis.

The chain uses TRBV5-1 and TRBJ2-7; D gene unclear. The CDR3 has 14 amino acids. V was clipped by 3 bases and J by 4 bases, with 14 bases between them. CDR1 and CDR2 (germline): SGHRS, YFSETQ. This CDR3 reads CASSSRSDLYEQYF. CDR3 bases: TGCGCCAGCAGCTCCCGGAGCGACTTATACGAGCAGTACTTC.

This clonotype was counted many times. The chain employs TRBV4-1 and TRBJ1-1; unclear D gene. V dropped 0 bases and J dropped 0 bases, with 11 bases sitting between them. Per the germline V gene, CDR1 is MGHRA and CDR2 is YSYEKL. This CDR3 comprises 16 residues. The CDR3 DNA reads as TGCGCCAGCAGCCAAGATGCAAGGGCGATGAACACTGAAGCTTTCTTT. As protein: CASSQDARAMNTEAFF.

This clonotype was picked up many times. The V and J genes are TRBV5-1 and TRBJ1-1; D not resolved. CDR3 length equals 15 residues. Germline CDR1 is SGHRS and CDR2 is YFSETQ. The ends were cut back, 0 bases at V and 4 bases at J, with 13 bases in the middle. For the CDR3, the DNA is TGCGCCAGCAGCTTGGGGGCCCTGGTGCGCACTGAAGCTTTCTTT. Residues: CASSLGALVRTEAFF.

The sample holds many counts of this clonotype. V is TRBV10-3 and J is TRBJ1-1, with D unresolved. CDR3 length equals 14 residues. In germline, CDR1 is ENHRY, CDR2 SYGVKD. V was clipped by 5 bases and J by 1 base, with 11 bases between them. The CDR3 is CAISSRTGNTEAFF. The CDR3 region has the DNA TGTGCCATCAGTTCGCGGACGGGGAACACTGAAGCTTTCTTT.

This clonotype occurred many times. The chain joins TRBV6-1 to TRBJ2-7; 11 bases match TRBD2. The J segment lost 3 bases and the V segment lost 4 bases, leaving 5 bases of the junction unmatched. Germline values: CDR1 MNHNS, CDR2 SASEGT. This CDR3 comprises 15 residues. CDR3 in amino acids: CASSGTSGSYYEQYF. The CDR3 bases are TGTGCCAGCAGTGGAACTAGCGGGAGTTACTACGAGCAGTACTTC.

The chain employs TRBV2 and TRBJ2-5, with 14 positions matching TRBD2. This CDR3 region has 17 residues. V trimming: 4 bases; J trimming: 2 bases; junction bases outside the gene matches: 6. The germline CDR1 and CDR2 sequences are SNHLY and FYNNEI. The CDR3 is CASSGTSGRPGQETQYF. In nucleotides, the CDR3 is TGTGCCAGCAGTGGGACTAGCGGGAGGCCTGGTCAAGAGACCCAGTACTTC.

The chain's CDR3 is CASSLDHNEQFF. CDR3 nucleotides: TGTGCCAGCAGCTTAGACCACAATGAGCAGTTCTTC. The chain is built from TRBV7-2 and TRBJ2-1; D ambiguous. CDR1 and CDR2 (germline): SGHTA, FQGNSA. V was clipped by 1 base and J by 5 bases, with 3 bases between them. There are 12 residues in the CDR3.

This clonotype was observed a few times. This chain joins TRBV4-2 and TRBJ2-7; 10 nucleotides align to TRBD2. Germline values: CDR1 LGHNA, CDR2 YNFKEQ. The CDR3 loop spans 18 amino acids. With 0 bases clipped from V and 2 bases from J, the junction kept 10 bases outside the gene matches. In DNA form, the CDR3 reads TGTGCCAGCAGCCAAGATGGGGTAGGGACTAGCGCTACCTACGAGCAGTACTTC. As protein: CASSQDGVGTSATYEQYF.

With respect to this clonotype: A much larger clone differs by one base, so this may be a read error. The CDR3 protein is CVSSFSRPYEQYF. Here the CDR3 DNA reads TGTGTCAGCAGCTTCTCGCGTCCCTACGAGCAGTACTTC. V usage is TRBV7-2 and J usage is TRBJ2-7; D gene uncertain. Germline values: CDR1 SGHTA, CDR2 FQGNSA. The CDR3 has 13 residues. Full variable domain (missing parts from reference TRBV7-2 and TRBJ2-7): GAGVSQSPSNKVTEKGKDVELRCDPISGHTALYWYRQSLGQGLEFLIYFQGNSAPDKSGLPSDRFSAERTGGSVSTLTIQRTQQEDSAVYLCVSSFSRPYEQYFGPGTRLTVT.

This clonotype was seen many times. This chain links TRBV9 with TRBJ2-7, with a possible D match to TRBD2 (7 bases). Trimming stripped 7 bases from V and 7 bases from J, with 21 bases between. The CDR3 runs to 14 residues. Germline assignment: CDR1 SGDLS and CDR2 YYNGEE. CDR3 coding DNA: TGTGCCAGCCGAAGGGGGGGCCGGACGGGGGAGCAGTACTTC. This encodes CASRRGGRTGEQYF.

This clonotype has a count of ten or more. The chain employs TRBV27 and TRBJ2-1; weak D call: TRBD2 (5 bases). The germline V and J ends were trimmed by 5 bases and 6 bases, with 11 bases remaining between them. From germline, CDR1 is MNHEY and CDR2 SMNVEV (reference sequence). This CDR3 comprises 13 residues. The CDR3 bases are TGTGCCAGCAGTGATAGCGAAGCCAATGAGCAGTTCTTC. Translated: CASSDSEANEQFF.

This clonotype was counted ten times or more. The chain links TRBV20-1 to TRBJ1-4, with 7 bases fitting TRBD1. Unmatched junction bases numbered 9, after V lost 4 bases and J lost 1 base. The CDR3 extends over 16 amino acids. Germline V gene lookup returns CDR1 DFQATT and CDR2 SNEGSKA (reference sequence). CDR3 amino acids: CSANVDRDLTNEKLFF. CDR3 nucleotide sequence: TGCAGTGCTAATGTCGACAGGGATTTAACTAATGAAAAACTGTTTTTT.

This clonotype has at least ten counts. The chain is built from TRBV7-2 and TRBJ2-7; 9 bases are a match to TRBD1. Germline loops: CDR1 SGHTA, CDR2 FQGNSA. This CDR3 region has 15 residues. Trimming at V came to 1 base and at J to 5 bases, leaving 6 bases not matched to a gene. The CDR3 DNA reads TGTGCCAGCAGCTTAGGAAGGGACAGGGCCCACGAGCAGTACTTC. It encodes CASSLGRDRAHEQYF.

This clonotype was observed at least ten times. The chain has TRBV20-1 and TRBJ1-2; a possible D gene is TRBD1 (5 bases). With 1 base removed from V and 4 bases from J, the gap between germline ends came to 16 bases. Germline assignment: CDR1 DFQATT and CDR2 SNEGSKA (reference sequence). The CDR3 is made up of 15 amino acids. The CDR3 here is CSARAGTSDRYGYTF. The CDR3 DNA reads TGCAGTGCTAGAGCAGGGACCTCCGACCGCTATGGCTACACCTTC.

This clonotype was picked up a small number of times. The CDR3 DNA sequence: TGTGCCAGCAGCTTCCGGACAGGGGAAGGCTCCTATAATTCACCCCTCCACTTT. Translated: CASSFRTGEGSYNSPLHF. The rearrangement links TRBV11-1 to TRBJ1-6, with 9 bases aligning to TRBD1. The length of the CDR3 is 18 residues. Germline V gene sequence: CDR1 SGHAT, CDR2 FQDESV (reference sequence). Unmatched junction bases numbered 6, after V lost 3 bases and J lost 0 bases.